This T cell receptor beta chain came from a study of technical replicates of blood from a handful of donors. Only in-frame clones appear in the TCRdb table, and some are missing; sequencing was by immunoSEQ multiplex PCR. Here the sample spans 60,000 to 85,000 clones, more than 85% being singletons. Sequencing input: T cells isolated from PBMCs. The TCR comes from a human donor in good health.

In DNA form, the CDR3 reads TGCGCCAGCAGCTTGGAGACTGGGTACACCGGGGAGCTGTTTTTT. Translating it yields CASSLETGYTGELFF. This chain links TRBV5-1 with TRBJ2-2; no clear D. Trimming took off 0 bases at V and 3 bases at J, with 9 bases between the two ends. CDR3 length: 15 residues. Germline assignment: CDR1 SGHRS and CDR2 YFSETQ.